These 24 T cell receptor beta chains share one sample of origin, sequenced in a study of early T cells in non-severe SARS-CoV-2 infection. MiXCR, run by TCRdb on the 5' RACE reads, gives a single entry per CDR3 protein. The repertoire consists of roughly 100,000 distinct CDR3 sequences, with roughly 14% occurring once and the leading ten covering approximately 6%. The sample taken for sequencing was whole blood. These receptors were obtained from an adult who was a healthcare worker with PCR-confirmed SARS-CoV-2 infection or an uninfected control (not recorded which).

This clonotype came up many times. The chain joins TRBV14 to TRBJ1-5; D gene uncertain. The V gene lost 1 base and the J gene lost 7 bases, with 8 bases spanning the gap. Germline-derived CDR1 and CDR2 are SGHDN and FVKESK. The CDR3 consists of 13 residues. CDR3 sequence: CASSQALGQPQHF. For the CDR3, the DNA is TGTGCCAGCAGCCAAGCCTTAGGACAGCCCCAGCATTTT.

Only a few counts were recorded for this clonotype. The rearrangement joins TRBV5-4 to TRBJ2-1, with TRBD2 matching 11 bases. The CDR3 is made up of 15 amino acids. CDR1 SGHNT and CDR2 YYREEE come from the germline V gene (reference sequence). Trimming removed 10 bases from V and 5 bases from J; junction bases left unmatched: 11. The CDR3 DNA reads TGTGCCGCAAGGGCCGGGACTAGCGGAAACAATGAGCAGTTCTTC. It is translated as CAARAGTSGNNEQFF.

This clonotype showed up many times. The chain carries TRBV28 and TRBJ1-2; no firm D call. V was cut by 1 base and J by 4 bases, with 10 bases left in between. CDR3 length: 14 residues. Germline lookup yields CDR1 MDHEN and CDR2 SYDVKM. This CDR3 is CASSLSGLVYGYTF. The CDR3 region has the DNA TGTGCCAGCAGTTTATCCGGGCTAGTCTATGGCTACACCTTC.

V gene TRBV6-1 combines with J gene TRBJ1-2; D is ambiguous. Germline assignment: CDR1 MNHNS and CDR2 SASEGT. The V end lost 8 bases, the J end lost 3 bases, and 13 bases lay between the germline ends. The CDR3 sequence is 13 residues long. The CDR3 bases are TGTGCCAGCGGGAGACCGATCGACTATGGCTACACCTTC. Translated: CASGRPIDYGYTF.

In this sample, this clonotype turned up many times. This chain links TRBV18 with TRBJ2-3; D not resolved. CDR3 length: 13 residues. V was pared by 3 bases and J by 2 bases, with 6 bases between. Germline CDR1 KGHSH, CDR2 LQKENI. This chain's CDR3 is CASSPSYTDTQYF. In DNA form, the CDR3 reads TGTGCCAGCTCACCCTCCTACACAGATACGCAGTATTTT. The variable domain in full, completed from reference TRBV18 and TRBJ2-3, reads NAGVMQNPRHLVRRRGQEARLRCSPMKGHSHVYWYRQLPEEGLKFMVYLQKENIIDESGMPKERFSAEFPKEGPSILRIQQVVRGDSAAYFCASSPSYTDTQYFGPGTRLTVL.

This chain joins TRBV9 and TRBJ2-1; TRBD2 matches 7 bases. The CDR3 has 17 amino acids. Trimming at V came to 0 bases and at J to 7 bases, leaving 13 bases not matched to a gene. Germline V lookup: CDR1 SGDLS, CDR2 YYNGEE. Here the CDR3 reads CASSVDPPGLEINEQFF. The CDR3 region has the DNA TGTGCCAGCAGCGTAGACCCGCCAGGACTAGAGATAAATGAGCAGTTCTTC.

About this clonotype itself: Relative to the germline gene, one junction end is altered; a read error may explain this. The chain links TRBV28 to TRBJ1-2; no reliable D call. Germline assignment: CDR1 MDHEN and CDR2 SYDVKM. CDR3 length: 12 residues. CDR3 sequence: CASSLSPYGYTF. The CDR3 DNA reads TGTGCCAGCAGCTTATCCCCCTATGGCTACACCTTC.

There are many counts of this clonotype. This chain links TRBV7-2 with TRBJ1-5, with 11 bases that match TRBD1. Trimming at V came to 5 bases and at J to 3 bases, leaving 9 bases not matched to a gene. This CDR3 spans 17 amino acids. Germline assignment: CDR1 SGHTA and CDR2 FQGNSA. CDR3 nucleotides: TGTGCCAGCAGCCCCCTGGGGACAGGGGGTGTCAATCAGCCCCAGCATTTT. It encodes CASSPLGTGGVNQPQHF.

This clonotype was recorded at least ten times. This chain joins TRBV27 and TRBJ2-1; D not certain. Trimming took 5 bases from V and 12 from J, leaving 17 bases between them. The germline gives CDR1 MNHEY, CDR2 SMNVEV (reference sequence). This CDR3 is built from 13 residues. The CDR3 here is CASSDSGWVGQFF. The CDR3 DNA sequence: TGTGCCAGCAGTGATTCCGGCTGGGTTGGGCAGTTCTTC.

This sequence joins TRBV4-1 and TRBJ2-6; perhaps TRBD1 as D (5 bases). There are 15 residues in the CDR3. CDR1 is MGHRA, CDR2 YSYEKL, per germline. V lost 6 bases and J lost 4, with 13 bases in between. The CDR3 DNA reads as TGCGCCAGCAGTCTCGGACACGCCGGGGCCAACGTCCTGACTTTC. Translated: CASSLGHAGANVLTF.

This clonotype has at least ten counts. V usage is TRBV7-2 and J usage is TRBJ1-1; tentative D call: TRBD1 (5 bases). Germline CDR1 reads SGHTA; CDR2 reads FQGNSA. V dropped 3 bases and J dropped 6 bases, with 14 bases sitting between them. The length of the CDR3 is 14 residues. CDR3 nucleotide sequence: TGTGCCAGCAGCTTTTATAGGGGCAGCCCTGAAGCTTTCTTT. Translating gives CASSFYRGSPEAFF.

The rearrangement joins TRBV27 to TRBJ1-6; D is uncertain. V was cut by 3 bases and J by 0 bases, with 9 bases left in between. This CDR3 has 16 residues. Germline CDR1 reads MNHEY; CDR2 reads SMNVEV (reference sequence). CDR3 bases: TGTGCCAGCAGTTTTGGATCGGGCTCCTATAATTCACCCCTCCACTTT. Protein product: CASSFGSGSYNSPLHF.

The V and J genes are TRBV11-2 and TRBJ1-2; D call uncertain. Germline CDR1 and CDR2: SGHAT and FQNNGV. The CDR3 is made up of 13 amino acids. Trimming pared 5 bases from V and 6 bases from J, leaving 13 bases between. For the CDR3, the DNA is TGTGCCAGCAGCCCCCTTCCCCCCCATGGCTACACCTTC. It yields the protein CASSPLPPHGYTF. Full variable domain (outside the CDR3, taken from reference TRBV11-2 and TRBJ1-2): EAGVAQSPRYKIIEKRQSVAFWCNPISGHATLYWYQQILGQGPKLLIQFQNNGVVDDSQLPKDRFSAERLKGVDSTLKIQPAKLEDSAVYLCASSPLPPHGYTFGSGTRLTVV.

A note on this clonotype: It may be a read error: a sequence one base away is much more abundant. This rearrangement joins TRBV6-2 or TRBV6-3 to TRBJ2-3; 7 bases are a match to TRBD2. The CDR3 loop spans 15 amino acids. Germline lookup yields CDR1 MNHEY and CDR2 SVGEGT. V trimming: 0 bases; J trimming: 3 bases; junction bases outside the gene matches: 3. The CDR3 is CASSYSGGGTDTQYF. In nucleotides, the CDR3 is TGTGCCAGCAGTTACTCGGGGGGAGGGACAGATACGCAGTATTTT.

This clonotype was seen ten or more times. This chain uses TRBV6-6 with TRBJ2-3; D is unresolved. CDR1 is MNHNY, CDR2 SVGAGI, per germline (reference sequence). V gave up 0 bases and J gave up 6 bases, with 13 bases separating them. The CDR3 spans 15 residues. For the CDR3, the DNA is TGTGCCAGCAGTTACTCAGGCGGCCGCGGCGATACGCAGTATTTT. This translates into CASSYSGGRGDTQYF.

This clonotype has more than one count but fewer than ten. The chain has TRBV18 and TRBJ2-7, with D unresolved. Trimming cost V 6 bases and J 2 bases, with 14 bases left between them. The CDR3 has 14 amino acids. Germline assignment: CDR1 KGHSH and CDR2 LQKENI. The CDR3 DNA follows: TGTGCCAGCTCCCCCCTGGGCGCCACCTACGAGCAGTACTTC. This codes for CASSPLGATYEQYF.

This chain uses TRBV12-3 or TRBV12-4 with TRBJ2-7, with 7 bases aligning to TRBD1. J gave up 7 bases and V 7 bases, and 13 bases lay outside the gene matches. CDR3 length: 14 amino acids. The CDR3 DNA sequence: TGTGCCAGCAAACCTGGGACAGCTCTCCCGGAGCAGTACTTC. Its translation: CASKPGTALPEQYF.

This clonotype was observed a few times. The chain is built from TRBV6-6 and TRBJ1-3; D might be TRBD1 (5 bases). V was shortened by 5 bases and J by 0 bases, with 20 bases between the two germline ends. Germline V gene lookup returns CDR1 MNHNY and CDR2 SVGAGI (reference sequence). The CDR3 is made up of 18 amino acids. Here the CDR3 reads CASSLPPGKSYSGNTIYF. The CDR3 DNA follows: TGTGCCAGCAGTCTTCCACCAGGGAAATCCTACTCTGGAAACACCATATATTTT.

Comments on this clonotype: At one end, the junction sequence differs from germline, possibly due to a read error. The chain combines TRBV7-9 with TRBJ2-2; perhaps TRBD2 as D (6 bases). Germline CDR1 reads SEHNR; CDR2 reads FQNEAQ (reference sequence). CDR3 size: 12 residues. This CDR3 reads CATERAPGGLFF. CDR3 DNA: TGTGCCACCGAGCGGGCTCCCGGGGGGCTGTTTTTT.

This clonotype was seen at least ten times. The CDR3 is CSARQAISNQPQHF. The CDR3 nucleotides read TGCAGTGCCAGACAGGCCATTTCCAATCAGCCCCAGCATTTT. This chain links TRBV20-1 with TRBJ1-5, with D possibly TRBD1 on 6 matching bases. This CDR3 contains 14 residues. Trimming shortened V by 6 bases and J by 3 bases, and 15 bases separated the two germline ends. The germline gives CDR1 DFQATT, CDR2 SNEGSKA (reference sequence).

J is TRBJ2-1 and V is TRBV28; D not certain. CDR3 length: 14 residues. V was cut by 7 bases and J by 1 base, with 11 bases left in between. CDR1 MDHEN and CDR2 SYDVKM come from the germline V gene. CDR3 nucleotides: TGTGCCAGCAATCAGGCTAGTTCCTACAATGAGCAGTTCTTC. Its protein product is CASNQASSYNEQFF.

This clonotype was observed a few times. The CDR3 loop reads CASSSQRNRMNTEAFF. The CDR3 bases are TGTGCCAGCAGCTCCCAAAGGAACAGAATGAACACTGAAGCTTTCTTT. The chain combines TRBV5-8 with TRBJ1-1; D ambiguous. The CDR3 spans 16 residues. Germline values: CDR1 SGHTS, CDR2 YDEGEE. The V end lost 3 bases, the J end lost 0 bases, and 15 bases lay between the germline ends.

This clonotype was detected a few times. The chain recombines TRBV27 with TRBJ1-2; 10 bases align to TRBD1. Looked up from germline, CDR1 is MNHEY and CDR2 is SMNVEV (reference sequence). The length of the CDR3 is 13 residues. After removal of 4 bases from V and 4 bases from J, the junction contained 0 bases not matched to a gene. The CDR3 loop is CASSWTGGYGYTF. DNA for the CDR3: TGTGCCAGCAGTTGGACAGGGGGCTATGGCTACACCTTC.

A few counts support this clonotype. The rearrangement joins TRBV10-3 to TRBJ2-1; the D gene is possibly TRBD2 (6 bases). Germline assignment: CDR1 ENHRY and CDR2 SYGVKD. The germline V and J ends were trimmed by 0 bases and 0 bases, with 9 bases remaining between them. The CDR3 length is 16 residues. The CDR3 loop is CAISESLGGSYNEQFF. The CDR3 nucleotides are TGTGCCATCAGTGAGTCGCTCGGGGGCTCCTACAATGAGCAGTTCTTC.